The T cell receptor (beta chain) under discussion was sequenced for a study of beta chain features in type 1 diabetes. Looked up from germline, CDR1 is MNHEY and CDR2 is SMNVEV (reference sequence). This CDR3 comprises 13 residues. The V end lost 5 bases, the J end lost 6 bases, and 11 bases lay between the germline ends. The sequenced template was cDNA made from the entire isolated RNA. Sequenced by immunoSEQ multiplex PCR; TCRdb stores in-frame clones only, minus some. Here the sample spans roughly 60,000 clones, roughly 60% being singletons. This clone was detected ten times or more. This rearrangement joins TRBV27 to TRBJ2-1, with D uncertain. Sequencing was carried out using Tregs from blood. This TCR derives from a woman younger than 30 in good health. The DNA of the CDR3 is TGTGCCAGCAGTCGCCAAAGAGGCAATGAGCAGTTCTTC. This encodes CASSRQRGNEQFF.